What follows describes a single TCR beta chain. The data derive from a study of blood T cell repertoires in COVID-19. On the study more broadly: T cells, B-cell-depleted T cells, or PBMCs provided the cDNA or gDNA that served as material.

Trimming shortened V by 4 bases and J by 4 bases, and 10 bases separated the two germline ends. CDR1 SGHDN and CDR2 FVKESK come from the germline V gene. The CDR3 is made up of 13 amino acids. Some clones are missing from TCRdb's copy, which holds only in-frame ones; the method was immunoSEQ multiplex PCR. The data show 200,000 to 250,000 clones, about 88% seen once. This chain links TRBV14 with TRBJ2-5; unclear D gene. This receptor was obtained from a woman aged 45 to 65 with COVID-19, enrolled during active disease. The sample comprised peripheral blood. The CDR3: CASSPPSRETQYF. Here the CDR3 DNA reads TGTGCCAGCAGCCCCCCGTCTAGAGAGACCCAGTACTTC. Together with reference TRBV14 and TRBJ2-5, the CDR3 gives the full variable domain: EAGVTQFPSHSVIEKGQTVTLRCDPISGHDNLYWYRRVMGKEIKFLLHFVKESKQDESGMPNNRFLAERTGGTYSTLKVQPAELEDSGVYFCASSPPSRETQYFGPGTRLLVL.